Listed below are T cell receptor beta chains from one sample, sequenced in a study of T cells in Graves' hyperthyroidism and ophthalmopathy. TCRdb itself ran the multiplex PCR reads through MiXCR, one entry per CDR3 protein. Here the sample spans roughly 710,000 distinct CDR3 sequences, over 35% being singletons. Sample: blood. These receptor sequences come from a woman aged 40 to 50 with Graves' hyperthyroidism. The conserved cysteine and the conserved F or W are not part of the CDR3 here.

cdr3_aa cdr3_length j_call v_call
SARVGGIGEAF 11 TRBJ1-1 TRBV20-1
SARGAAGNYGYT 12 TRBJ1-2 TRBV20-1
ASSQATAKANTEAF 14 TRBJ1-1 TRBV7-9
ASSTYPTPEAF 11 TRBJ1-1 TRBV7-2
AISESGDRAGANVLT 15 TRBJ2-6 TRBV10-3
ASSIGVSKYSNQPQH 15 TRBJ1-5 TRBV19
ASTPSAGVATEAF 13 TRBJ1-1 TRBV25-1
ASSLVIPGQASHT 13 TRBJ1-2 TRBV7-9
SSGGSYGYT 9 TRBJ1-2 TRBV29-1
SARDSGGAHQPQH 13 TRBJ1-5 TRBV20-1
SAREPQLTYEQY 12 TRBJ2-7 TRBV20-1
SADRQKETQY 10 TRBJ2-5 TRBV20-1
ASSLWGNTIY 10 TRBJ1-3 TRBV7-6
ASSSLRAWGTDTQY 14 TRBJ2-3 TRBV7-6
ATSRDLWGGSSF 12 TRBJ1-1 TRBV15
ATSDSGWTGANYGYT 15 TRBJ1-2 TRBV24-1
ASSPTGTVATGELF 14 TRBJ2-2 TRBV7-2
SVVRTGGNEQY 11 TRBJ2-7 TRBV29-1
ASSLGQGLNYGYT 13 TRBJ1-2 TRBV7-2
SASTRRLAGGPKNTGELF 18 TRBJ2-2 TRBV20-1
VTGGQGWYEQY 11 TRBJ2-7 TRBV6-5
AISSGTGVLEQY 12 TRBJ2-7 TRBV10-3
ASSGSLLNTEAF 12 TRBJ1-1 TRBV5-5
SARGVDKETQY 11 TRBJ2-5 TRBV20-1
ASSLMDGSTEAF 12 TRBJ1-1 TRBV7-2
ASSLAGANGYT 11 TRBJ1-2 TRBV11-2
ASSLDSDSNQPQH 13 TRBJ1-5 TRBV27
ASSITGGEDTEAF 13 TRBJ1-1 TRBV19
ASSLPPTGDISYEQY 15 TRBJ2-7 TRBV7-9
ASSEFGTGGDTEAF 14 TRBJ1-1 TRBV25-1
ASSLTRGYNSPLH 13 TRBJ1-6 TRBV7-2
SVESSSGTGLYEQY 14 TRBJ2-7 TRBV29-1
ASSQDDGWGGEAF 13 TRBJ1-1 TRBV4-3
ATSDPRGYT 9 TRBJ1-2 TRBV24-1
ASSVATGAWGGYT 13 TRBJ1-2 TRBV9
ASSPGADLEQY 11 TRBJ2-7 TRBV10-3
ASSAIQGNQPQH 12 TRBJ1-5 TRBV9
ASERALSPYEQY 12 TRBJ2-7 TRBV5-6
SASGDRGTNQPQH 13 TRBJ1-5 TRBV20-1
ASSLEGVVPQH 11 TRBJ1-5 TRBV7-6
ASSRSRGGHGETQY 14 TRBJ2-5 TRBV7-9
ASSRAGGLEQY 11 TRBJ2-7 TRBV19
AIQDTAGANVLT 12 TRBJ2-6 TRBV10-3
ASSRGDEQY 9 TRBJ2-7 TRBV19